This T cell receptor beta chain appears in the sequencing data of a study of blood T cell repertoires in COVID-19. This clone was seen more than once but under ten times. In germline, CDR1 is SEHNR, CDR2 FQNEAQ (reference sequence). Trimming removed 2 bases from V and 10 bases from J, with 6 bases in between. This CDR3 spans 12 amino acids. TCRdb's table, derived via immunoSEQ multiplex PCR, lists solely in-frame clones and lacks some. This sample has approximately 300,000 clones, with about 90% found just once. V is TRBV7-9 and J is TRBJ1-6; D is ambiguous. The receptor was derived from a man aged 18 to 30 with active or convalescent COVID-19. The material sequenced was peripheral blood. The DNA for the CDR3 is TGTGCCAGCAGCTTAAGCGGCTCACCCCTCCACTTT. Protein sequence: CASSLSGSPLHF.